This entry lists 27 T cell receptor beta chains sequenced from one sample in a study of molecular identifiers for immune sequencing clone quantification. TCRdb used MiXCR to reprocess the PCR reads, holding one entry per CDR3 protein. Of some 100,000 distinct CDR3 sequences in the sample, 36% are singletons; the top ten hold about 4.2%. Sequencing was done on a sample of naive CD8+ T cells from blood, with Jurkat cell RNA spiked in. Subset denoted: FACS-sorted CD8+CD4-CCR7+CD45RA+ naive T cells. All receptors come from a human donor in good health. Some libraries in this study had Jurkat cell RNA spiked in.

The chain has TRBV25-1 and TRBJ2-3; D unclear. The V end was cut by 2 bases, the J end by 0 bases, with 9 bases between. This CDR3 is built from 15 residues. Germline values: CDR1 MGHDK, CDR2 SYGVNS. This CDR3 reads CASSEVQTSTDTQYF. The CDR3 coding sequence is TGTGCCAGCAGTGAAGTGCAAACTAGCACAGATACGCAGTATTTT.

This clonotype has ten or more counts. The gene calls are TRBV11-2 and TRBJ2-3, with D unresolved. Germline-derived CDR1 and CDR2 are SGHAT and FQNNGV. Trimming removed 0 bases at V and 6 bases at J, with 7 bases between. CDR3 length equals 13 residues. The CDR3 DNA follows: TGTGCCAGCAGCTTAGATCTCTCTGATACGCAGTATTTT. This encodes CASSLDLSDTQYF.

As DNA, the CDR3 is TGTGCCAGCAGCCCATGGGGAGGGAACTATGGCTACACCTTC. Protein: CASSPWGGNYGYTF. The gene calls are TRBV6-2 or TRBV6-3 and TRBJ1-2; D remains ambiguous. In germline, CDR1 is MNHEY, CDR2 SVGEGT. V was cut by 6 bases and J by 2 bases, with 13 bases left in between. This CDR3 region has 14 residues.

The genes are TRBV4-3 and TRBJ2-3; 13 bases align to TRBD2. Germline V gene sequence: CDR1 LGHNA, CDR2 YSLEER. Germline trimming cut 0 bases from V and 4 bases from J; bases unmatched to any gene: 10. The CDR3 is made up of 19 amino acids. The DNA for the CDR3 is TGCGCCAGCAGCCAAGATCGGGCTACTAGCGGGAGGGCCCCAGATACGCAGTATTTT. This codes for CASSQDRATSGRAPDTQYF.

Only a few counts were recorded for this clonotype. The chain links TRBV5-1 to TRBJ2-1; 7 positions match TRBD2. V was pared by 0 bases and J by 9 bases, with 3 bases of the junction left unmatched. Germline V CDR1 and CDR2: SGHRS, YFSETQ. The length of the CDR3 is 13 residues. The CDR3 protein is CASSLVGTTEQFF. The CDR3 coding sequence is TGCGCCAGCAGCTTGGTCGGGACTACTGAGCAGTTCTTC. The full variable domain, with the rest looked up from reference TRBV5-1 and TRBJ2-1, is KAGVTQTPRYLIKTRGQQVTLSCSPISGHRSVSWYQQTPGQGLQFLFEYFSETQRNKGNFPGRFSGRQFSNSRSEMNVSTLELGDSALYLCASSLVGTTEQFFGPGTRLTVL.

Comment on this clonotype: With a much larger clone just one base away, this may be a read error. The CDR3 does not close with the conserved phenylalanine or tryptophan, likely indicating a read error. This chain connects TRBV12-3 or TRBV12-4 to TRBJ2-5; D gene uncertain. This CDR3 has 14 residues. The V end was cut by 5 bases, the J end by 2 bases, with 12 bases between. CDR3 coding DNA: TGTGCCAGCAGTCCGATCTTGAAGCAAGAGACCCAGTACTTA. Translation gives CASSPILKQETQYL.

As to this clonotype: A much larger clone differs by one base, so this may be a read error. The chain employs TRBV13 and TRBJ2-7; D remains unclear. The V gene's germline CDR1 is PRHDT and CDR2 FYEKMQ (reference sequence). This CDR3 has 15 amino acids. Written as DNA, the CDR3 is TGTGCCAGCAGCTTAATTGGGCTTGGCGGCTACGAGAAGTACTTC. Translating gives CASSLIGLGGYEKYF.

This chain connects TRBV6-6 to TRBJ1-4; D unclear. V lost 6 bases, J lost 2 bases, and 13 bases lay in between. The CDR3 sequence is 15 residues long. CDR1 and CDR2 (germline): MNHNY, SVGAGI (reference sequence). The CDR3 loop is CASSMGWQTNEKLFF. The CDR3, as DNA: TGTGCCAGCAGCATGGGTTGGCAGACTAATGAAAAACTGTTTTTT.

A word on this clonotype: This could be a read error, since a much larger clone is one nucleotide away. The rearrangement links TRBV28 to TRBJ2-3; D not certain. V was clipped by 5 bases and J by 9 bases, with 12 bases between them. The germline CDR1 and CDR2 sequences are MDHEN and SYDVKM. CDR3 length: 12 amino acids. CDR3 in DNA: TGTGCCAGCAGTCTTTCCACCCGGACGCAGTATTTT. Its protein product is CASSLSTRTQYF.

Concerning this clonotype itself: The missing conserved phenylalanine or tryptophan at the end of this CDR3 makes a read error likely. This chain links TRBV4-3 with TRBJ1-6; TRBD1 might be the D (5 bases). From germline, CDR1 is LGHNA and CDR2 YSLEER. V lost 1 base to trimming and J lost 7 bases, with 23 bases between them. The CDR3 length is 19 residues. CDR3 nucleotides: TGCGCCAGCAGCCAAGGGGTCGCGACTACCGGGACCCGAAATTCACCCCTCCACATT. Translated: CASSQGVATTGTRNSPLHI.

The genes are TRBV2 and TRBJ2-4; D tentatively fits TRBD1 or TRBD2 (5 bases each). Trimming took off 4 bases at V and 0 bases at J, with 22 bases between the two ends. Germline V lookup: CDR1 SNHLY, CDR2 FYNNEI. The CDR3 extends over 19 amino acids. The CDR3 loop reads CASSVAGTTKVKAKNIQYF. Here the CDR3 DNA reads TGTGCCAGCAGTGTTGCCGGGACCACTAAAGTCAAAGCCAAAAACATTCAGTACTTC.

At least ten counts were recorded for this clonotype. The rearrangement joins TRBV29-1 to TRBJ1-1; no definite D call. CDR3 length: 13 amino acids. Trimming left V 5 bases short and J 0 bases short, with 10 bases between. CDR1 SQVTM and CDR2 ANQGSEA come from the germline V gene. DNA of the CDR3: TGCAGCGTTCCATGGGAAATGAACACTGAAGCTTTCTTT. This encodes CSVPWEMNTEAFF.

The rearrangement uses TRBV14 and TRBJ2-7, with 7 bases fitting TRBD1. V dropped 3 bases and J dropped 1; count of bases not matched to a gene: 9. CDR3 length equals 16 residues. Germline loops: CDR1 SGHDN, CDR2 FVKESK. The CDR3 sequence is CASSHGVQTGSYEQYF. CDR3 sequence (DNA): TGTGCCAGCAGCCATGGGGTTCAGACAGGGTCCTACGAGCAGTACTTC.

The V call is TRBV27, the J call TRBJ2-7; a weak D match, TRBD2 (5 bases). This CDR3 has 16 amino acids. Trimming took 1 base from V and 6 from J, leaving 19 bases between them. Germline V lookup: CDR1 MNHEY, CDR2 SMNVEV (reference sequence). The CDR3 region has the DNA TGTGCCAGCAGTTTATGGGTGACGGTGAAGGCGGGCGAGCAGTACTTC. As protein: CASSLWVTVKAGEQYF.

The chain recombines TRBV29-1 with TRBJ2-7; D may be TRBD1 (5 bases). This CDR3 is 12 amino acids long. Trimming took off 4 bases at V and 1 base at J, with 8 bases between the two ends. Looked up from germline, CDR1 is SQVTM and CDR2 is ANQGSEA. The CDR3 sequence is CSVVDTSYEQYF. The CDR3 region has the DNA TGCAGCGTTGTGGACACATCCTACGAGCAGTACTTC.

Note on this clonotype: The germline gene is not matched at one end of the junction; a read error may be the cause. The chain carries TRBV7-9 and TRBJ2-6, with a possible D match to TRBD1 (5 bases). This CDR3 has 16 amino acids. Germline CDR1 is SEHNR and CDR2 is FQNEAQ (reference sequence). CDR3 nucleotide sequence: TGTGCCAGCAACTTAACAACAGGTGTTGGGGCCAACGTCCTGACTTTC. Protein: CASNLTTGVGANVLTF.

This clonotype was picked up one time. V gene TRBV7-9 combines with J gene TRBJ2-1; TRBD2 matches 9 bases. CDR1 is SEHNR and CDR2 is FQNEAQ in the germline V gene (reference sequence). V lost 7 bases, J lost 8 bases, and 3 bases stayed unmatched. This CDR3 has 12 residues. CDR3 coding DNA: TGTGCCAGCAACATAGCGGGAGATGAGCAGTTCTTC. Protein product: CASNIAGDEQFF.

This clonotype was seen ten or more times. This chain links TRBV4-1 with TRBJ2-5, with 7 bases aligning to TRBD2. Germline V gene sequence: CDR1 MGHRA, CDR2 YSYEKL. The V segment lost 1 base and the J segment 2 bases; nucleotides outside the gene matches: 7. This CDR3 is 16 amino acids long. Here the CDR3 reads CASSQAGPGRQETQYF. The CDR3 nucleotides read TGCGCCAGCAGCCAAGCGGGACCCGGGAGGCAAGAGACCCAGTACTTC.

There are many counts of this clonotype. The chain couples TRBV28 to TRBJ2-3, with 11 bases matching TRBD2. After removal of 4 bases from V and 4 bases from J, the junction contained 10 bases not matched to a gene. The CDR3 spans 17 residues. CDR1 and CDR2 from the germline V gene are MDHEN and SYDVKM. CDR3 nucleotides: TGTGCCAGCAGTTCTGACCAACTAGCGGGAGAGGCAGATACGCAGTATTTT. The encoded protein is CASSSDQLAGEADTQYF.

The table lists this clonotype with a few counts. V and J are TRBV5-1 and TRBJ2-7; D gene ambiguous. Per germline, CDR1 SGHRS and CDR2 YFSETQ. Trimming took off 0 bases at V and 6 bases at J, with 13 bases between the two ends. The CDR3 extends over 14 amino acids. Here the CDR3 reads CASSLGPTSLEQYF. CDR3 sequence (DNA): TGCGCCAGCAGCTTGGGGCCGACATCTCTCGAGCAGTACTTC.

Comment on this clonotype: A much larger clone is a single base away; this may be a read error. V gene TRBV6-1 combines with J gene TRBJ2-3; D possibly corresponds to TRBD2 (5 bases). This CDR3 region has 16 residues. Per the germline V gene, CDR1 is MNHNS and CDR2 is SASEGT. This CDR3 reads CASSEAVRASTDTQCF. CDR3 nucleotide sequence: TGTGCCAGCAGTGAGGCGGTTAGGGCTAGCACAGATACGCAGTGTTTT.

About this clonotype itself: This may come from a read error, since a much larger clone is one base off. The V and J genes are TRBV5-1 and TRBJ2-3; D gene ambiguous. Germline V gene lookup returns CDR1 SGHRS and CDR2 YFSETQ. The CDR3 is 16 amino acids. The V and J ends lost 4 bases and 2 bases respectively, with 17 bases between them. The CDR3 sequence is CASSPLPGPPTDTQYF. The CDR3 bases are TGCGCCAGCAGCCCCCTGCCTGGACCCCCCACAGATACGCAGTATTTT.

This clonotype was found many times. The chain is built from TRBV3-1 and TRBJ2-3, with a possible D match to TRBD2 (6 bases). V gave up 0 bases and J gave up 6 bases, with 13 bases separating them. Germline CDR1 reads LGHDT; CDR2 reads YNNKEL (reference sequence). This CDR3 is 15 amino acids long. The CDR3 sequence: CASSQDPPGRDTQYF. The CDR3 nucleotides are TGTGCCAGCAGCCAAGACCCCCCAGGGAGGGATACGCAGTATTTT.

This clonotype was found many times. The J gene is TRBJ1-1, the V gene TRBV7-2; D may be TRBD1 (5 bases). The V end lost 3 bases, the J end lost 8 bases, and 19 bases lay between the germline ends. The V gene's germline CDR1 is SGHTA and CDR2 FQGNSA. The CDR3 extends over 15 amino acids. The CDR3 is CASSLAGQLLGEAFF. CDR3 nucleotide sequence: TGTGCCAGCAGCTTGGCAGGACAACTCCTGGGCGAAGCTTTCTTT.

Points on this clonotype: This sequence may be a read error, since a much larger clone differs from it by one base. The rearrangement links TRBV9 to TRBJ1-1; tentatively, D is TRBD1 (5 bases). V was trimmed by 3 bases and J by 3 bases, leaving 15 bases between them. Germline CDR1 reads SGDLS; CDR2 reads YYNGEE. The CDR3 covers 15 residues. CDR3 amino acids: CASSAAGSRDTEAFF. The DNA for the CDR3 is TGTGCCAGCAGCGCGGCAGGGAGCAGGGACACTGAAGCTTTCTTT.

This clonotype was detected only a few times. The chain links TRBV9 to TRBJ2-4; D unclear. The CDR3 runs to 14 residues. Trimming pared 6 bases from V and 3 bases from J, leaving 13 bases between. Germline CDR1 reads SGDLS; CDR2 reads YYNGEE. CDR3 bases: TGTGCCAGCAATGTTAGGGTTTGCAAAAACATTCAGTACTTC. The encoded protein is CASNVRVCKNIQYF.

The rearrangement uses TRBV4-3 and TRBJ2-1, with D unclear. Trimming pared 4 bases from V and 0 bases from J, leaving 10 bases between. Germline values: CDR1 LGHNA, CDR2 YSLEER. The CDR3 is 15 residues long. The CDR3 DNA sequence: TGCGCCAGCAGCCCCACACCTAGCTCCTACAATGAGCAGTTCTTC. Encoded protein: CASSPTPSSYNEQFF.